The 3 T cell receptor beta chains in this list originate from one sample, sequenced in a study of response to subunit inactivated influenza vaccine. Via MiXCR, TCRdb re-called the RT-PCR reads, giving one row per CDR3 protein. The sample has 500,000 to 750,000 distinct CDR3 sequences, around 15% seen once; the top ten hold approximately 10%. The sample here was PBMCs from blood, taken less than 13 days after vaccination. The receptors stem from a man in his fifties or sixties who received an inactivated influenza vaccine.

The chain has TRBV6-1 and TRBJ2-4; the match to TRBD2 covers 14 bases. Per germline, CDR1 MNHNS and CDR2 SASEGT. This CDR3 comprises 19 residues. J was trimmed by 1 base and V by 6 bases; bases with no gene match: 11. The CDR3 is CASRLTGTSGRGAKNIQYF. Written as DNA, the CDR3 is TGTGCCAGCAGGTTGACCGGGACTAGCGGGAGAGGGGCCAAAAACATTCAGTACTTC.

DNA for the CDR3: TGTGCCAGCAGCAGACGGGGTCGCGACGAGCAGTACTTC. Its protein is CASSRRGRDEQYF. This chain uses TRBV6-2 or TRBV6-3 with TRBJ2-7; a possible D gene is TRBD2 (5 bases). CDR1 and CDR2 from the germline V gene are MNHEY and SVGEGT. The CDR3 is made up of 13 amino acids. V shed 6 bases and J shed 5 bases, with 14 bases lying between them.

In its sample, this clonotype was seen a few times. J is TRBJ2-1 and V is TRBV6-2 or TRBV6-3; D may be TRBD2 (5 bases). This CDR3 has 16 residues. Between the trimmed V and J ends, which lost 1 base and 6 bases, there was a span of 16 bases. Germline CDR1 MNHEY, CDR2 SVGEGT. In nucleotides, the CDR3 is TGTGCCAGCAGTTACTTGGTCTCAGCGGTAAGCAATGAGCAGTTCTTC. It is translated as CASSYLVSAVSNEQFF.